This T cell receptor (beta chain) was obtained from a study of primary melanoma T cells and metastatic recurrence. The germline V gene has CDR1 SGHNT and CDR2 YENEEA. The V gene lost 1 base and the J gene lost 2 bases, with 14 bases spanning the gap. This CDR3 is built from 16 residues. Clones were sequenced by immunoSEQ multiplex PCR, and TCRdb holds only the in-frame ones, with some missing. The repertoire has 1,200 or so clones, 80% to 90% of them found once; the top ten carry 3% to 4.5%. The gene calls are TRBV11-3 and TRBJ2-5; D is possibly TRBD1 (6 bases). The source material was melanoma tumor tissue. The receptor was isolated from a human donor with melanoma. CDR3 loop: CASSLVRGSGQETQYF. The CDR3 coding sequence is TGTGCCAGCAGCTTAGTAAGGGGGTCGGGTCAAGAGACCCAGTACTTC.